These 8 T cell receptor beta chains originate from one sample sequenced in a study of beta chain features in type 1 diabetes. For these TCRs, the target antigens are not known. Regarding the study as a whole: In all four CD4+ subsets, TCRB CDR3 length was significantly, moderately reduced in type 1 diabetes.

Investigators reverse transcribed all isolated RNA, so they sequenced expressed TCRB transcripts. Produced via immunoSEQ multiplex PCR; TCRdb's table is partial and in-frame only. The sample lists more than 300,000 clones, 9.6% seen once, with approximately 0.55% in the top ten. Input material: central memory CD4+ T cells from blood. Receptor source: a young man with type 1 diabetes.

This clone was counted between two and nine times. The V and J genes are TRBV27 and TRBJ2-3; TRBD2 agrees at 10 bases. This CDR3 has 15 residues. Unmatched junction bases numbered 6, after V lost 5 bases and J lost 4 bases. From germline, CDR1 is MNHEY and CDR2 SMNVEV (reference sequence). DNA for the CDR3: TGTGCCAGCAGTGTTAGCGGGAGGCGGGCAGATACGCAGTATTTT. Translating gives CASSVSGRRADTQYF.

J is TRBJ1-4 and V is TRBV30; D call uncertain. Germline V gives CDR1 GTSNPN, CDR2 SVGIG (reference sequence). The CDR3 has 14 residues. The V gene lost 0 bases and the J gene lost 1 base, with 6 bases spanning the gap. CDR3 region: CAWSVARTNEKLFF. The CDR3 region has the DNA TGTGCCTGGAGTGTGGCGAGAACTAATGAAAAACTGTTTTTT.

This clone was seen only a few times. The J gene is TRBJ1-4, the V gene TRBV7-9; D call uncertain. Per the germline V gene, CDR1 is SEHNR and CDR2 is FQNEAQ (reference sequence). The CDR3 covers 14 residues. The V end was cut by 5 bases, the J end by 8 bases, with 15 bases between. The CDR3 nucleotides read TGTGCCAGCAGCACACTAAACGGGCTCGAAAAACTGTTTTTT. The encoded protein is CASSTLNGLEKLFF.

This clone was observed a few times. The rearrangement uses TRBV7-9 and TRBJ1-1; D ambiguous. The CDR3 loop spans 15 amino acids. Germline V gene data show CDR1 as SEHNR and CDR2 as FQNEAQ (reference sequence). Trimming took off 2 bases at V and 1 base at J, with 11 bases between the two ends. This CDR3 is CASSLRVGGNTEAFF. For the CDR3, the DNA is TGTGCCAGCAGCTTACGGGTGGGTGGGAACACTGAAGCTTTCTTT.

On this clone itself: One junction end does not reproduce the germline sequence, and a read error may be involved. Different DNA sequences within this sample yield the same CDR3. The rearrangement joins TRBV11-3 to TRBJ2-1; perhaps TRBD2 as D (6 bases). This CDR3 has 14 amino acids. CDR1 SGHNT and CDR2 YENEEA come from the germline V gene. The CDR3 nucleotides read TGCGCCAGCAGCCGAGACGGGGGAGAGGGTGAGCAGTTCTTC. Its translation: CASSRDGGEGEQFF.

This clone was picked up a small number of times. This chain uses TRBV5-1 with TRBJ1-1; the match to TRBD1 covers 7 bases. V was clipped by 3 bases and J by 1 base; unmatched bases: 9. Germline lookup yields CDR1 SGHRS and CDR2 YFSETQ. The CDR3 runs to 16 residues. The CDR3 region has the DNA TGCGCCAGCAGCTCCCTGGGCCAGGGGGAGAACACTGAAGCTTTCTTT. Residues: CASSSLGQGENTEAFF.

V and J are TRBV7-2 and TRBJ1-1; no firm D call. V was clipped by 2 bases and J by 10 bases, with 11 bases between them. This CDR3 is built from 12 residues. Looked up from germline, CDR1 is SGHTA and CDR2 is FQGNSA. DNA of the CDR3: TGTGCCAGCAGCTTAAGGAGCCGTGGAGCTTTCTTT. The encoded protein is CASSLRSRGAFF. The entire variable domain, with the rest obtained from reference TRBV7-2 and TRBJ1-1, is as follows: GAGVSQSPSNKVTEKGKDVELRCDPISGHTALYWYRQSLGQGLEFLIYFQGNSAPDKSGLPSDRFSAERTGGSVSTLTIQRTQQEDSAVYLCASSLRSRGAFFGQGTRLTVV.

This clone was observed a few times. This chain uses TRBV7-6 with TRBJ1-2, with a tentative D call TRBD1 (6 bases). Trimming took off 1 base at V and 8 bases at J, with 17 bases between the two ends. Germline CDR1 and CDR2: SGHVS and FNYEAQ. The CDR3 is 15 residues long. The CDR3 protein is CASSLDYALGQGYTF. As DNA, the CDR3 is TGTGCCAGCAGCTTAGATTACGCTTTGGGACAAGGCTACACCTTC.